What follows are 30 T cell receptor beta chains derived from one specimen sequenced in a study of T-cell memory formation after mild COVID-19. Via MiXCR, TCRdb re-called the 5' RACE reads, giving one row per CDR3 protein. The sample has roughly 100,000 distinct CDR3 sequences, approximately 15% seen once. Sequenced material: PBMCs or a T cell subset sorted from them (not recorded which). The source of these receptors is a man in his late teens or twenties who had mild COVID-19 (a few samples of this study predate the infection). Cell type and time point are not known.

This clonotype was recorded a few times. The chain uses TRBV27 and TRBJ2-1; tentatively, D is TRBD1 (6 bases). Germline V gives CDR1 MNHEY, CDR2 SMNVEV (reference sequence). CDR3 length: 14 residues. Trimming took 3 bases from V and 9 from J, leaving 15 bases between them. The CDR3 sequence: CASSFRDNLGEQFF. As DNA, the CDR3 is TGTGCCAGCAGTTTCCGGGACAACCTAGGTGAGCAGTTCTTC.

This rearrangement joins TRBV4-1 to TRBJ2-7; D call uncertain. The CDR3 covers 16 residues. Germline V gene sequence: CDR1 MGHRA, CDR2 YSYEKL. Trimming stripped 1 base from V and 3 bases from J, with 16 bases between. The DNA of the CDR3 is TGCGCCAGCAGCCAAGTAGCTGGGCTAGGGCGCTACGAGCAGTACGTC. Protein: CASSQVAGLGRYEQYV.

The chain combines TRBV20-1 with TRBJ2-4, with 11 bases fitting TRBD1. J lost 0 bases, V lost 2 bases, and 6 bases had no gene match. The CDR3 runs to 17 residues. Germline loops: CDR1 DFQATT, CDR2 SNEGSKA (reference sequence). As DNA, the CDR3 is TGCAGTGCTAGACCCCGGGACAGGGGGACAGCCAAAAACATTCAGTACTTC. This translates into CSARPRDRGTAKNIQYF.

The chain employs TRBV7-6 and TRBJ2-7; 12 bases are a match to TRBD2. Unmatched junction bases numbered 5, after V lost 2 bases and J lost 3 bases. Germline-derived CDR1 and CDR2 are SGHVS and FNYEAQ. CDR3 length: 16 amino acids. The CDR3 region is CASSLRTSGALYEQYF. The CDR3 nucleotides read TGTGCCAGCAGCTTAAGGACTAGCGGGGCCCTCTACGAGCAGTACTTC.

This clonotype was counted only a few times. The V and J genes are TRBV2 and TRBJ2-5, with D perhaps matching TRBD1 or TRBD2 (6 bases each). The CDR3 has 13 amino acids. Looked up from germline, CDR1 is SNHLY and CDR2 is FYNNEI. V lost 3 bases and J lost 7, with 12 bases in between. The CDR3 DNA sequence: TGTGCCAGCAGTGATGGAGGGGGTCCGACCCAGTACTTC. It specifies CASSDGGGPTQYF.

This clonotype was picked up a small number of times. V gene TRBV27 combines with J gene TRBJ2-7, with TRBD2 matching over 10 bases. Germline CDR1 reads MNHEY; CDR2 reads SMNVEV (reference sequence). The CDR3 loop spans 15 amino acids. V gave up 5 bases and J gave up 4 bases; unmatched junction bases: 8. CDR3 nucleotide sequence: TGTGCCAGCAGTACCCTAGCGGGGGAGAAATACGAGCAGTACTTC. As protein: CASSTLAGEKYEQYF.

The rearrangement uses TRBV5-4 and TRBJ2-3; the D gene is possibly TRBD2 (5 bases). V was clipped by 2 bases and J by 4 bases, with 14 bases between them. Germline V gene data show CDR1 as SGHNT and CDR2 as YYREEE (reference sequence). The CDR3 totals 15 residues. CDR3 DNA sequence: TGTGCCAGCAGCTTACGGACTGGGCTAGCAGATACGCAGTATTTT. Its translation is CASSLRTGLADTQYF.

This clonotype was counted ten times or more. The chain combines TRBV4-3 with TRBJ2-5, with a possible D match to TRBD2 (6 bases). Germline CDR1 reads LGHNA; CDR2 reads YSLEER. This CDR3 is 15 amino acids long. V was trimmed by 4 bases and J by 6 bases, leaving 18 bases between them. The CDR3 here is CASSRLAGSGQTQYF. The CDR3 nucleotides read TGCGCCAGCAGCCGCCTCGCGGGGTCCGGGCAGACCCAGTACTTC.

There are many counts of this clonotype. The genes are TRBV7-9 and TRBJ2-3; perhaps TRBD2 as D (6 bases). V was shortened by 0 bases and J by 2 bases, with 9 bases between the two germline ends. Germline-derived CDR1 and CDR2 are SEHNR and FQNEAQ (reference sequence). This CDR3 is built from 15 residues. The CDR3 region has the DNA TGTGCCAGCAGCTTAGCCGGGACTTCCACAGATACGCAGTATTTT. Protein product: CASSLAGTSTDTQYF.

This sequence joins TRBV2 and TRBJ2-7; D perhaps matches TRBD1 (5 bases). CDR3 length equals 14 residues. Germline loops: CDR1 SNHLY, CDR2 FYNNEI. The V end lost 3 bases, the J end lost 0 bases, and 9 bases lay between the germline ends. The CDR3 sequence: CASSDYRSSYEQYF. CDR3 nucleotide sequence: TGTGCCAGCAGTGACTACAGGAGCTCCTACGAGCAGTACTTC.

The chain has TRBV29-1 and TRBJ2-1; no reliable D call. CDR1 SQVTM and CDR2 ANQGSEA come from the germline V gene. This CDR3 contains 12 residues. Between the trimmed V and J ends, which lost 6 bases and 1 base, there was a span of 7 bases. The CDR3 DNA reads as TGCAGCGTCGATCATTCCTACAATGAGCAGTTCTTC. Its translation: CSVDHSYNEQFF.

This chain uses TRBV2 with TRBJ1-4; D ambiguous. Germline values: CDR1 SNHLY, CDR2 FYNNEI. The CDR3 has 16 amino acids. V was trimmed by 3 bases and J by 5 bases, leaving 16 bases between them. CDR3 DNA: TGTGCCAGCAGTGATCAGGAGGCGTCCCTAAATGAAAAACTGTTTTTT. Amino acids: CASSDQEASLNEKLFF.

The V gene is TRBV7-9, the J gene TRBJ2-7; the match to TRBD1 covers 8 bases. The CDR3 runs 14 residues. Trimming removed 5 bases from V and 4 bases from J; junction bases left unmatched: 7. CDR1 is SEHNR and CDR2 is FQNEAQ in the germline V gene (reference sequence). The CDR3 region has the DNA TGTGCCAGCAGCCGACAGGGGAACTGGTACGAGCAGTACTTC. Translation: CASSRQGNWYEQYF.

This clonotype has a handful of counts. The chain uses TRBV11-2 and TRBJ1-2, with a possible D match to TRBD1 (5 bases). The CDR3 is 15 residues long. From germline, CDR1 is SGHAT and CDR2 FQNNGV. Trimming left V 0 bases short and J 6 bases short, with 14 bases between. CDR3 sequence reads: CASSLEGRVKDGYTF. The DNA for the CDR3 is TGTGCCAGCAGCTTAGAAGGCAGGGTAAAGGATGGCTACACCTTC.

The sample holds a few counts of this clonotype. The J gene is TRBJ2-7, the V gene TRBV6-2 or TRBV6-3; D is uncertain. Trimming took off 0 bases at V and 5 bases at J, with 14 bases between the two ends. This CDR3 has 15 residues. Germline V gives CDR1 MNHEY, CDR2 SVGEGT. This chain's CDR3 is CASSYSGAARDEQYF. DNA of the CDR3: TGTGCCAGCAGTTACTCGGGCGCCGCTCGGGACGAGCAGTACTTC.

A word on this clonotype: This likely comes from a read error, as the CDR3 has no conserved phenylalanine or tryptophan at its end. J is TRBJ2-1 and V is TRBV5-1, with D hard to call. V was pared by 4 bases and J by 3 bases, with 14 bases between. CDR1 and CDR2 from the germline V gene are SGHRS and YFSETQ. The CDR3 contains 15 residues. CDR3 coding DNA: TGCGCCAGCAGCCCAGCCGGGTCCATCTACAATGAGCAGTTCGTC. It is translated as CASSPAGSIYNEQFV.

In this sample, this clonotype turned up a few times. The chain links TRBV12-3 or TRBV12-4 to TRBJ1-1, with D unclear. Trimming cost V 5 bases and J 6 bases, with 19 bases left between them. The CDR3 contains 15 residues. CDR3 in amino acids: CASSRRTGERAEAFF. As DNA, the CDR3 is TGTGCCAGCAGTCGCCGGACTGGGGAACGAGCTGAAGCTTTCTTT.

The sample holds a few counts of this clonotype. This rearrangement joins TRBV20-1 to TRBJ2-5; D not resolved. Trimming took off 2 bases at V and 5 bases at J, with 6 bases between the two ends. CDR3 length equals 11 residues. Germline V gives CDR1 DFQATT, CDR2 SNEGSKA (reference sequence). As DNA, the CDR3 is TGCAGTGCTAGAACCCAGGAGACCCAGTACTTC. This codes for CSARTQETQYF.

The chain uses TRBV7-9 and TRBJ1-4; D remains ambiguous. CDR3 length equals 15 residues. V was shortened by 1 base and J by 6 bases, with 12 bases between the two germline ends. Germline V gene lookup returns CDR1 SEHNR and CDR2 FQNEAQ (reference sequence). CDR3 in DNA: TGTGCCAGCAGCTTAGTATCGGCGACGGATGAAAAACTGTTTTTT. Translated: CASSLVSATDEKLFF.

The chain couples TRBV7-8 to TRBJ2-5; D might be TRBD2 (6 bases). The germline V gene has CDR1 SGHVS and CDR2 FQNEAQ. V lost 1 base and J lost 5, with 14 bases in between. The CDR3 length is 15 residues. The CDR3 sequence: CASSLVGGPGETQYF. The CDR3 DNA follows: TGTGCCAGCAGCTTAGTGGGAGGCCCCGGGGAGACCCAGTACTTC.

This clonotype was observed a handful of times. The V call is TRBV13, the J call TRBJ2-3; the D is unclear. Germline V gene lookup returns CDR1 PRHDT and CDR2 FYEKMQ (reference sequence). The CDR3 totals 15 residues. Trimming shortened V by 5 bases and J by 4 bases, and 16 bases separated the two germline ends. The CDR3 region has the DNA TGTGCCAGCAGCCCCCAAAAAGGGATGTCAGATACGCAGTATTTT. Protein product: CASSPQKGMSDTQYF.

This clonotype was detected only a few times. This rearrangement joins TRBV5-1 to TRBJ2-3; TRBD2 aligns across 9 bases. Looked up from germline, CDR1 is SGHRS and CDR2 is YFSETQ. V was pared by 2 bases and J by 0 bases, with 10 bases of the junction left unmatched. The CDR3 is 18 amino acids. The CDR3 nucleotides read TGCGCCAGCAGCTTCTTTGGCGGGGGGGATTATAGCACAGATACGCAGTATTTT. Translating gives CASSFFGGGDYSTDTQYF.

Only a few counts were recorded for this clonotype. The V and J genes are TRBV28 and TRBJ2-3, with 9 bases aligning to TRBD2. Per the germline V gene, CDR1 is MDHEN and CDR2 is SYDVKM. The CDR3 loop spans 14 amino acids. J gave up 6 bases and V 6 bases, and 7 bases lay outside the gene matches. The CDR3 sequence: CASRWRGGVDTQYF. The CDR3 DNA follows: TGTGCCAGCAGATGGCGGGGGGGAGTCGATACGCAGTATTTT.

The sample holds a few counts of this clonotype. J is TRBJ2-1 and V is TRBV14; D uncertain. This CDR3 is 15 amino acids long. CDR1 and CDR2 from the germline V gene are SGHDN and FVKESK. Trimming shortened V by 0 bases and J by 4 bases, and 10 bases separated the two germline ends. CDR3 sequence reads: CASSQDWAVYNEQFF. CDR3 bases: TGTGCCAGCAGCCAAGATTGGGCAGTTTACAATGAGCAGTTCTTC. The full variable domain, its missing parts supplied by reference TRBV14 and TRBJ2-1, is EAGVTQFPSHSVIEKGQTVTLRCDPISGHDNLYWYRRVMGKEIKFLLHFVKESKQDESGMPNNRFLAERTGGTYSTLKVQPAELEDSGVYFCASSQDWAVYNEQFFGPGTRLTVL.

This chain connects TRBV7-8 to TRBJ2-5; maybe TRBD1 (5 bases). The V end lost 5 bases, the J end lost 1 base, and 8 bases lay between the germline ends. The CDR3 contains 13 residues. Germline V gives CDR1 SGHVS, CDR2 FQNEAQ. CDR3 DNA: TGTGCCAGCAGCCCAGGGTTCCAAGAGACCCAGTACTTC. This codes for CASSPGFQETQYF.

This clonotype was recorded a few times. This chain connects TRBV12-3 or TRBV12-4 to TRBJ2-1, with 9 bases lining up with TRBD2. With V trimmed by 5 bases and J by 9 bases, 14 bases remained unmatched. The CDR3 is made up of 16 amino acids. CDR3 protein: CASSALAAGGPIEQFF. DNA of the CDR3: TGTGCCAGCAGTGCCCTCGCCGCGGGGGGGCCTATTGAGCAGTTCTTC.

The chain links TRBV4-1 to TRBJ2-7; 9 positions match TRBD1. This CDR3 is 14 amino acids long. The V gene end was trimmed by 5 bases and the J gene end by 2 bases; junction bases not matched to a gene: 4. From germline, CDR1 is MGHRA and CDR2 YSYEKL. The CDR3: CASSINRGPYEQYF. The CDR3 bases are TGCGCCAGCAGCATCAACAGGGGGCCCTACGAGCAGTACTTC.

This clonotype was counted once. V gene TRBV2 combines with J gene TRBJ1-1, with D unclear. Germline CDR1 is SNHLY and CDR2 is FYNNEI. V lost 7 bases, J lost 4 bases, and 13 bases lay in between. This CDR3 comprises 13 residues. The CDR3 DNA follows: TGTGCCAGCAAACCGACGGGGTCCACTGAAGCTTTCTTT. As protein: CASKPTGSTEAFF.

The CDR3 spells CSARSTNAREQYV. As DNA, the CDR3 is TGCAGTGCTAGATCGACGAACGCGAGGGAGCAGTACGTC. The chain carries TRBV20-1 and TRBJ2-7; D remains ambiguous. Trimming removed 2 bases from V and 7 bases from J, with 15 bases in between. The CDR3 runs 13 residues. Germline CDR1 reads DFQATT; CDR2 reads SNEGSKA (reference sequence).

The chain couples TRBV7-9 to TRBJ2-1; D is uncertain. Germline V gene data show CDR1 as SEHNR and CDR2 as FQNEAQ (reference sequence). V was clipped by 5 bases and J by 8 bases, with 13 bases between them. The CDR3 totals 13 residues. CDR3 sequence: CASSPPMKDEQFF. The DNA of the CDR3 is TGTGCCAGCAGCCCCCCTATGAAGGATGAGCAGTTCTTC.